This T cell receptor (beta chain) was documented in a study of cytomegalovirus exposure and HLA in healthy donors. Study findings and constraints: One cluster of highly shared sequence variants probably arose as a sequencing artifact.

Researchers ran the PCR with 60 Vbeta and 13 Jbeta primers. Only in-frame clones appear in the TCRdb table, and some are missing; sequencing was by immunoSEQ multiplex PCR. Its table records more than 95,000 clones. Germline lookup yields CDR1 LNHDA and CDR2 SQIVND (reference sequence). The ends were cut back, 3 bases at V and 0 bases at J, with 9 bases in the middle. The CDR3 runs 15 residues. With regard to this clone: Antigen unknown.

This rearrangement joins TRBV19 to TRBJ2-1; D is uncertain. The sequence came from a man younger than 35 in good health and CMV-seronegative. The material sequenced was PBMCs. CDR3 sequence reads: CASSIADFSYNEQFF. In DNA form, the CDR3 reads TGTGCCAGTAGTATTGCGGATTTCTCCTACAATGAGCAGTTCTTC.